A selection of T cell receptor beta chains follows, all from one sample in a study of sequential checkpoint blockade in melanoma. The protocol was immunoSEQ multiplex PCR, while the TCRdb copy is restricted to in-frame clones and leaves out a portion. The sample yields under 25,000 clones, more than 60% seen once. The starting material was CD8+ T cells sorted from blood (inferred from file names), obtained from a patient given nivolumab and ipilimumab in sequence. These receptors originate from a human donor with melanoma. CDR3s include the opening cysteine and the closing phenylalanine or tryptophan. D genes are given only for firm matches. Expanded clones get a size class; other rows say once, few or many, or leave the size out.

>TRBJ1-5|NA|TRBV5-1|NA
TGCGCCAGCAGCTTTTTGCCCCGGGATTATAGCAATCAGCCCCAGCATTTT
CASSFLPRDYSNQPQHF
>TRBJ2-1|TRBD2|TRBV5-1|once
TGCGCCAGCAGCTCCCACGACTCTAGCTATACTAGCGGGAGATGGGATGAGCAGTTCTTC
CASSSHDSSYTSGRWDEQFF
>TRBJ2-7|NA|TRBV19|once
TGTGCCAGTAGTATAGACCGATCAGGCGAGCAGTACTTC
CASSIDRSGEQYF
>TRBJ2-7|NA|TRBV7-9|few
TGTGCCAGCAGCTTAGGGCCGCAGCAGTACTTC
CASSLGPQQYF
>TRBJ1-2|TRBD1|TRBV6-5|NA
TGTGCCAGCAGTTACTCTAACAGGGGGCAAGCGCACTTC
CASSYSNRGQAHF
>TRBJ1-4|NA|TRBV11-2|NA
TGTGCCAGCAGCGACCCAGGGTGGGCTAATGAAAAACTGTTTTTT
CASSDPGWANEKLFF
>TRBJ2-7|TRBD2|TRBV11-2|once
TGTGCCAGCACCATAGCCGGGGAGGGGAACGAGCAGTACTTC
CASTIAGEGNEQYF
>TRBJ1-2|NA|TRBV11-2|NA
TGTGCCAGCAGCTTATGGCCAGGGACTAACTATGGCTACACCTTC
CASSLWPGTNYGYTF
>TRBJ1-5|TRBD1|TRBV2|NA
TGTGCCAGCTGGACAGGGTTTGACAATCAGCCCCAGCATTTT
CASWTGFDNQPQHF
>TRBJ2-7|TRBD2|TRBV2|NA
TGTGCCAGCCGACTAGCGGGAGGTCGGTACGAGCAGTACTTC
CASRLAGGRYEQYF
>TRBJ2-7|TRBD1|TRBV7-9|NA
TGTGCCAGCAGCTTGGGACAGGTGCCCTACGAGCAGTACTTC
CASSLGQVPYEQYF
>TRBJ2-6|NA|TRBV28|NA
TGTGCCAGCACCCCCGTGGAGGGCGCTGGGGCCAACGTCCTGACTTTC
CASTPVEGAGANVLTF
>TRBJ1-2|TRBD1|TRBV19|NA
TGTGCCAGTCTTGGGCCACAGGGGGACTATGGCTACACCTTC
CASLGPQGDYGYTF
>TRBJ2-6|NA|TRBV6-5|NA
TGTGCCAGCAAAGAGCGGTACTCTGGGGCCAACGTCCTGACTTTC
CASKERYSGANVLTF
>TRBJ1-1|NA|TRBV19|NA
TGTGCCAGTAGACATGACTTCGAAGCTTTCTTT
CASRHDFEAFF
>TRBJ1-3|TRBD1|TRBV13|NA
TGTGCCAGCAGCTTCAGGACAGGGGGCGGAAACACCATATATTTT
CASSFRTGGGNTIYF
>TRBJ1-1|TRBD1|TRBV7-9|NA
TGTGCCAGCAGCCGGCGACAGGGTCTTATCACTGAAGCTTTCTTT
CASSRRQGLITEAFF
>TRBJ1-1|TRBD1|TRBV7-6|NA
TGTGCCAGCCGAGACCCGACAGGGGAGACTGAAGCTTTCTTT
CASRDPTGETEAFF
>TRBJ2-7|TRBD2|TRBV7-9|NA
TGTGCCAGCAGCCTACCGACTAGCGGGGCCTACGAGCAGTACTTC
CASSLPTSGAYEQYF
>TRBJ1-1|NA|TRBV4-1|NA
TGCGCCAGCAGCTCCCCGGACACCCTGGGCACTGAAGCTTTCTTT
CASSSPDTLGTEAFF
>TRBJ2-7|TRBD1|TRBV14|NA
TGTGCCAGCAGCATGACAGGGGGATTGTACGAGCAGTACTTC
CASSMTGGLYEQYF
>TRBJ1-1|TRBD1|TRBV12-5|NA
TGTGCTAGTGGTTTTCTTCTACAGGGGGCGAAAACTGAAGCTTTCTTT
CASGFLLQGAKTEAFF
>TRBJ2-7|NA|TRBV15|few
TGTGCCACCAGCCGAGACAGCGTCAAGAACGGGCAGTACTTC
CATSRDSVKNGQYF